The present TCR beta chain was sequenced within a study of T cell repertoires in cytomegalovirus infection. The V end was cut by 0 bases, the J end by 2 bases, with 8 bases between. Germline loops: CDR1 MNHNY, CDR2 SVGAGI (reference sequence). The CDR3 loop spans 14 amino acids. TCRdb reanalysed the reads using MiXCR and keeps one entry per CDR3 protein. Counted here are 700,000 to 950,000 distinct CDR3 sequences, about 30% occurring once; the ten biggest clones make up approximately 13%. In its sample, this clonotype was seen a few times. Its antigen is unknown. The chain recombines TRBV6-6 with TRBJ2-7; no firm D call. The sequencing here drew on cultured CD8+ T cells from PBMCs, taken from culture after CMV antigen stimulation. The clonotype originates from a human donor in good health (CMV status not recorded). Some clones in this sample may be carry-over from other donors' samples. The CDR3 is CASSYSGQPYEQYF. CDR3 sequence (DNA): TGTGCCAGCAGTTACTCAGGGCAACCCTACGAGCAGTACTTC.